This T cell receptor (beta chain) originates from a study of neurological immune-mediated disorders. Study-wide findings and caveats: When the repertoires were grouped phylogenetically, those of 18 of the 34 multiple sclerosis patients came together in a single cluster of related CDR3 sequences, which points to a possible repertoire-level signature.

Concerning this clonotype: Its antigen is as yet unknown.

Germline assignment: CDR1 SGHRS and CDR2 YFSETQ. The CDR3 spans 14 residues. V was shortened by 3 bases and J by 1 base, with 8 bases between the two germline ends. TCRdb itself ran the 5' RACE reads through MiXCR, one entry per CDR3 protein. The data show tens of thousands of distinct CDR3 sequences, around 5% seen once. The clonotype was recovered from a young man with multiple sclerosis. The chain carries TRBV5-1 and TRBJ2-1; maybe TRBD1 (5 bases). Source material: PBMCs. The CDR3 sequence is CASSSDNSYNEQFF. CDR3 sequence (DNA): TGCGCCAGCAGCTCGGACAATTCCTACAATGAGCAGTTCTTC.